Sequencing of this T cell receptor (beta chain) was carried out in a study of regulatory T cells in long-lasting Graves disease. This clonotype was counted at least ten times. The V and J ends lost 6 bases and 8 bases, in that order; junction bases with no gene match: 4. The CDR3 is 12 residues long. CDR1 is SGDLS and CDR2 is YYNGEE in the germline V gene. Time point given: newly diagnosed GD, antithyroid drugs for less than 3 months. Making the TCR library involved RNA that had been extracted from PBMCs. Investigators prepared the TCR beta libraries by applying iRepertoire HTBI primers and Arm-PCR of CDR3 regions. TCRdb reprocessed the multiplex PCR reads via MiXCR and lists one record per CDR3 protein. This table has 300,000 to 400,000 distinct CDR3 sequences, around 15% appearing once. The same sample was also used in a study of T cells in Graves' hyperthyroidism and ophthalmopathy.

This sequence was found in a man aged 40-55 years with Graves disease. The V and J genes are TRBV9 and TRBJ2-3; 9 bases line up with TRBD2. Sample: peripheral blood mononuclear cells (PBMCs), taken at new diagnosis, from a patient treated with antithyroid drugs. The CDR3 spells CASNLAGTTQYF. The CDR3 DNA is TGTGCCAGCAACCTAGCGGGGACTACGCAGTATTTT.